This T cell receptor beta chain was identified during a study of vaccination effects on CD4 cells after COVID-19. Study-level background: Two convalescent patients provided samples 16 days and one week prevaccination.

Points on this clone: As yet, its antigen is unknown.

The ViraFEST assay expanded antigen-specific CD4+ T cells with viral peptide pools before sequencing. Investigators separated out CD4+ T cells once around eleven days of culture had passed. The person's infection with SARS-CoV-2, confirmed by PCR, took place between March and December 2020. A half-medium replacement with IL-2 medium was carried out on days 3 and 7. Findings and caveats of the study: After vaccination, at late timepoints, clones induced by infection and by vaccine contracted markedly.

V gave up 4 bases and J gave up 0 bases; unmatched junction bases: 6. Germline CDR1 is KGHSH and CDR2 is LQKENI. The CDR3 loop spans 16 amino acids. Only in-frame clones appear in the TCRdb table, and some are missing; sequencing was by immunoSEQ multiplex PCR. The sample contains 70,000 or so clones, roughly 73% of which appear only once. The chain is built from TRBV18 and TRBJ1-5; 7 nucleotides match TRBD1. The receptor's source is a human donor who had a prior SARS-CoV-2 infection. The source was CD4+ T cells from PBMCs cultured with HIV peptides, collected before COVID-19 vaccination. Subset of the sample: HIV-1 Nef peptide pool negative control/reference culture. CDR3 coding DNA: TGTGCCAGCTCACTTGCCGGGACAGATAGCAATCAGCCCCAGCATTTT. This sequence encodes CASSLAGTDSNQPQHF.